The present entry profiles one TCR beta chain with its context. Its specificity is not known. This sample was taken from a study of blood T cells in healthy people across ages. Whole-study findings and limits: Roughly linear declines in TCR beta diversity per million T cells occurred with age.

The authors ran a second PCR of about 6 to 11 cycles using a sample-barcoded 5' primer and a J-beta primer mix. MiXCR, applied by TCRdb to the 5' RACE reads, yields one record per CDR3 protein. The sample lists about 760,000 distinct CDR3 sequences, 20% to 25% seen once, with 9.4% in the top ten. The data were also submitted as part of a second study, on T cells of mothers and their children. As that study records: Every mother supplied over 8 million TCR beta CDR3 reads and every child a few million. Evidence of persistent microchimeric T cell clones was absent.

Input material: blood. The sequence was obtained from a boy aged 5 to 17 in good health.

In DNA, the CDR3 is TGTGCCAGCAGCTCAGTAGCGGGGACTAGCACAGATACGCAGTATTTT. Protein product: CASSSVAGTSTDTQYF. The chain employs TRBV11-2 and TRBJ2-3, with 8 bases aligning to TRBD2. There are 16 residues in the CDR3. After removal of 4 bases from V and 0 bases from J, the junction contained 6 bases not matched to a gene. Germline V gene data show CDR1 as SGHAT and CDR2 as FQNNGV.